This passage covers 15 T cell receptor beta chains from one sample sequenced in a study of blood T cell repertoires in COVID-19. Generated by immunoSEQ multiplex PCR, the TCRdb table keeps only in-frame clones and is missing some. The top ten clones hold more than 2.5% of a sample with about 64,000 clones, over 75% of them seen once. Sequencing was done on a sample of peripheral blood. Every receptor here comes from a man aged 45-65 years with active COVID-19.

This chain uses TRBV28 with TRBJ1-2; D is unclear. Germline V CDR1 and CDR2: MDHEN, SYDVKM. The CDR3 loop spans 12 amino acids. The ends were cut back, 8 bases at V and 1 base at J, with 8 bases in the middle. CDR3 DNA sequence: TGTGCCAGCTTCGGGGTTAACTATGGCTACACCTTC. It specifies CASFGVNYGYTF.

A note on this clone: The same CDR3 also results from other DNA sequences found in this sample. CDR3 residues: CASSLGSDEQYF. The CDR3 DNA reads as TGTGCCAGCAGTTTGGGGAGCGACGAGCAGTACTTC. The gene calls are TRBV12-3 or TRBV12-4 and TRBJ2-7; D perhaps matches TRBD2 (5 bases). V lost 3 bases to trimming and J lost 5 bases, with 8 bases between them. CDR3 length: 12 residues.

This chain links TRBV5-1 with TRBJ1-1; a possible D gene is TRBD1 (5 bases). The V end was cut by 7 bases, the J end by 7 bases, with 23 bases between. Germline V gene sequence: CDR1 SGHRS, CDR2 YFSETQ. There are 15 residues in the CDR3. CDR3 sequence (DNA): TGCGCCAGCTCGCCCTTGGGGGGGAGCGACTTTGAAGCTTTCTTT. Residues: CASSPLGGSDFEAFF.

This clone has only one observation. This chain uses TRBV6-5 with TRBJ1-1; D is perhaps TRBD1 (6 bases). Germline V CDR1 and CDR2: MNHEY, SVGAGI. The V end lost 6 bases, the J end lost 1 base, and 9 bases lay between the germline ends. The CDR3 has 13 amino acids. The CDR3 reads CASRVRGNTEAFF. The DNA of the CDR3 is TGTGCCAGCAGAGTCAGGGGGAACACTGAAGCTTTCTTT.

The gene calls are TRBV7-2 and TRBJ2-5, with 11 bases matching TRBD1. This CDR3 comprises 16 residues. V trimming: 4 bases; J trimming: 3 bases; junction bases outside the gene matches: 7. Germline loops: CDR1 SGHTA, CDR2 FQGNSA. The CDR3 spells CASSSGQGASKETQYF. The CDR3 coding sequence is TGTGCCAGCAGCTCCGGACAGGGGGCGTCGAAAGAGACCCAGTACTTC.

The chain carries TRBV4-3 and TRBJ2-7, with 10 positions matching TRBD2. V gave up 1 base and J gave up 0 bases; unmatched junction bases: 9. From germline, CDR1 is LGHNA and CDR2 YSLEER. The CDR3 totals 18 residues. The CDR3: CASSQGGYGTSDSYEQYF. CDR3 DNA: TGCGCCAGCAGCCAAGGAGGTTACGGGACTAGCGACTCCTACGAGCAGTACTTC.

The J gene is TRBJ2-2, the V gene TRBV2; tentative D call: TRBD1 (6 bases). The CDR3 totals 15 residues. The V end lost 5 bases, the J end lost 6 bases, and 16 bases lay between the germline ends. The V gene's germline CDR1 is SNHLY and CDR2 FYNNEI. CDR3 amino acids: CASSSGQKSPGELFF. The CDR3 DNA sequence: TGTGCCAGCAGTTCTGGACAGAAGAGTCCCGGGGAGCTGTTTTTT.

This chain uses TRBV7-9 with TRBJ1-1; 7 bases are shared with TRBD1. CDR1 is SEHNR and CDR2 is FQNEAQ in the germline V gene (reference sequence). The length of the CDR3 is 14 residues. The V segment lost 5 bases and the J segment 4 bases; nucleotides outside the gene matches: 7. The CDR3 loop is CASSIFSGGTEAFF. DNA for the CDR3: TGTGCCAGCAGCATTTTTTCAGGGGGCACTGAAGCTTTCTTT.

The chain couples TRBV7-6 to TRBJ2-1; 13 bases align to TRBD2. With 5 bases clipped from V and 7 bases from J, the junction kept 11 bases outside the gene matches. Germline CDR1 SGHVS, CDR2 FNYEAQ. CDR3 length: 17 residues. The CDR3 DNA reads as TGTGCCAGCAGCCCCTCACTAGCGGGGGGGCGAAAGAATGAGCAGTTCTTC. Amino acids: CASSPSLAGGRKNEQFF.

The genes are TRBV27 and TRBJ2-6; 8 positions match TRBD2. Germline CDR1 reads MNHEY; CDR2 reads SMNVEV (reference sequence). The length of the CDR3 is 17 residues. V lost 6 bases to trimming and J lost 1 base; unmatched junction nucleotides: 8. In DNA form, the CDR3 reads TGTGCCAGCAGGAGAGCGGGAGACGGTTCTGGGGCCAACGTCCTGACTTTC. This sequence encodes CASRRAGDGSGANVLTF.

The J gene is TRBJ2-3, the V gene TRBV7-2; 7 positions agree with TRBD2. The CDR3 extends over 16 amino acids. Trimming at V came to 6 bases and at J to 4 bases, leaving 13 bases not matched to a gene. Germline CDR1 reads SGHTA; CDR2 reads FQGNSA. The CDR3 DNA follows: TGTGCCAGCAGAACGGTACCCGGGAGGCCGGCAGATACGCAGTATTTT. Its protein product is CASRTVPGRPADTQYF.

A single count supports this clone. The J gene is TRBJ2-1, the V gene TRBV6-5; the match to TRBD2 covers 12 bases. CDR1 and CDR2 from the germline V gene are MNHEY and SVGAGI. This CDR3 contains 14 residues. The J segment lost 7 bases and the V segment lost 6 bases, leaving 4 bases of the junction unmatched. The CDR3 DNA reads TGTGCCAGCAGGACTAGCGGGAGTTGGAATGAGCAGTTCTTC. It specifies CASRTSGSWNEQFF.

This sequence joins TRBV29-1 and TRBJ1-1; D uncertain. Trimming took 6 bases from V and 1 from J, leaving 18 bases between them. The germline V gene encodes CDR1 SQVTM and CDR2 ANQGSEA. CDR3 length: 15 residues. As DNA, the CDR3 is TGCAGCGTAGAATTATGGGGAGAGAGGAACACTGAAGCTTTCTTT. Protein sequence: CSVELWGERNTEAFF.

The chain couples TRBV7-2 to TRBJ2-7; TRBD2 agrees at 7 bases. Losses at the gene ends were 3 bases for V and 6 bases for J; bases not matched to a gene: 5. The CDR3 is made up of 13 amino acids. CDR1 is SGHTA, CDR2 FQGNSA, per germline. CDR3: CASSLLSSGEQYF. CDR3 bases: TGTGCCAGCAGCTTGTTGTCTAGCGGCGAGCAGTACTTC.

The rearrangement links TRBV18 to TRBJ1-2; tentatively, D is TRBD1 (5 bases). The CDR3 contains 13 residues. V was pared by 1 base and J by 6 bases, with 9 bases between. Germline assignment: CDR1 KGHSH and CDR2 LQKENI. CDR3 region: CASSPLRGDGYTF. CDR3 nucleotide sequence: TGTGCCAGCTCACCACTAAGGGGCGATGGCTACACCTTC.